A single sample is the source of the 2 T cell receptor beta chains below, sequenced in a study of shared clonotypes between healthy human individuals. TCRdb's copy holds only in-frame clones and misses some; the assay was immunoSEQ multiplex PCR. The sample includes about 340,000 clones, less than 85% of them seen just once. The sample comprised memory CD4+ T cells sorted from blood. The subset here: CD45RA-negative fraction. Receptors originate from a man younger than 45 in good health.

V gene TRBV11-3 combines with J gene TRBJ2-1, with a weak D call TRBD1 (6 bases). The germline V and J ends were trimmed by 3 bases and 5 bases, with 14 bases remaining between them. The CDR3 length is 15 residues. Germline lookup yields CDR1 SGHNT and CDR2 YENEEA. In DNA, the CDR3 is TGTGCCAGCAGCTTTATTGGGGGCGCGCACAATGAGCAGTTCTTC. The encoded protein is CASSFIGGAHNEQFF. Variable domain in full (rest from reference TRBV11-3 and TRBJ2-1): EAGVVQSPRYKIIEKKQPVAFWCNPISGHNTLYWYLQNLGQGPELLIRYENEEAVDDSQLPKDRFSAERLKGVDSTLKIQPAELGDSAVYLCASSFIGGAHNEQFFGPGTRLTVL.

This chain joins TRBV10-3 and TRBJ1-1; D perhaps matches TRBD1 (5 bases). The germline gives CDR1 ENHRY, CDR2 SYGVKD. Trimming removed 5 bases at V and 5 bases at J, with 12 bases between. The CDR3 is 13 amino acids. CDR3 sequence: CAISRDALTEAFF. The DNA of the CDR3 is TGTGCCATCAGTAGGGACGCTTTAACTGAAGCTTTCTTT.